Listed below are T cell receptor beta chains from one sample, sequenced in a study of molecular identifiers for immune sequencing clone quantification. Each CDR3 protein gets one entry after TCRdb re-called the PCR reads with MiXCR. The sample gives approximately 590,000 distinct CDR3 sequences, roughly 23% of which show up once; 0.6% to 0.9% is in the top ten. The sample taken for sequencing was naive CD8+ T cells from blood, with Jurkat cell RNA spiked in. The receptors were sampled from a human donor in good health. Some libraries in this study had Jurkat cell RNA spiked in. CDR3s include the opening cysteine and the closing phenylalanine or tryptophan. The D gene is left open where the match is weak. Not all rows give a size; the values are once, few, many and, for expanded clones, a class.

v_call,d_call,j_call,clone_size,cdr3_nt,cdr3_aa
TRBV28,.,TRBJ1-4,many,TGTGCCAGCTGCTCAGTTGAGGCCGGCGAGGAAAAACTGTTTTTT,CASCSVEAGEEKLFF
TRBV3-1,.,TRBJ1-4,.,TGTGCCAGCAGCCCAATGACTGTCACAGGGCCTAATGAAAAACTGTTTTTT,CASSPMTVTGPNEKLFF
TRBV4-1,TRBD1,TRBJ2-3,many,TGCGCCAGCAGCCATTCGGGACAGGGTCCAGATACGCAGTATTTT,CASSHSGQGPDTQYF
TRBV6-5,.,TRBJ2-3,few,TGTGCCAGCAGTTTGGGCGGTCACGCAGATACGCAGTATTTT,CASSLGGHADTQYF
TRBV2,.,TRBJ2-7,once,TGTGCCAGCAGTGAAGGTACCAAAGCGGCGGGCTACGAGCAGTGCTTC,CASSEGTKAAGYEQCF
TRBV27,.,TRBJ2-1,.,TGTGCCAGCAGTTTCCCAGGGGCTGAGCAGTTCTTC,CASSFPGAEQFF
TRBV7-2,.,TRBJ2-7,many,TGTGCCAGCAGCTTAACAACCGACAGAGACTACGAGCAGTACTTC,CASSLTTDRDYEQYF
TRBV4-2,.,TRBJ2-7,many,TGTGCCAGCAGCCAAGATCGGAGCGGTGCTACGGGGGAGCAGTACTTC,CASSQDRSGATGEQYF
TRBV28,TRBD1,TRBJ1-1,many,TGTGCCAGCAGTGGGGACAGGGCGAACACTGAAGCTTTCTTT,CASSGDRANTEAFF
TRBV2,.,TRBJ2-5,few,TGTGCCAGTCATCTGGGAGGGGGCGAGACCCAGTACTTC,CASHLGGGETQYF
TRBV4-1,TRBD1,TRBJ2-5,many,TGCGCCAGCAGCCAAGATAGGGGGCCAGGACAGTACTTC,CASSQDRGPGQYF
TRBV12-3/TRBV12-4,.,TRBJ2-7,.,TGTGCCAGCACCCCGATTGGGGCCTACGAGCAGTACTTC,CASTPIGAYEQYF
TRBV6-2/TRBV6-3,.,TRBJ2-7,.,TGTGCCAGCAGCTACGCCTGGACAGCCTCCTACGAGCAGTACTTC,CASSYAWTASYEQYF
TRBV5-1,.,TRBJ2-7,few,TGCGCCAGCAGGGTTGAGGGGGACGTCGGTTACGAGCAGTACTTC,CASRVEGDVGYEQYF
TRBV19,TRBD2,TRBJ2-1,.,TGTGCCAGTACCACTAGCGGAAGCTCCTACAATGAGCAGTTCTTC,CASTTSGSSYNEQFF
TRBV6-2/TRBV6-3,.,TRBJ2-5,many,TGTGCCAGCAGTTACTCCAAGGAGACCCAGTACTTC,CASSYSKETQYF
TRBV4-1,.,TRBJ1-1,many,TGCGCGTCTAGAGGGAGAGAGAACACTGAAGCTTTCTTT,CASRGRENTEAFF
TRBV12-5,.,TRBJ1-1,many,TGTGCTAGTGGTTTGCCTAATAAGGTGGACACTGAAGCTTTCTTT,CASGLPNKVDTEAFF
TRBV7-9,.,TRBJ2-7,.,TGTGCCAGCAGCTTAGTTCTCCCCCCCGGCGGGCAGTACTTC,CASSLVLPPGGQYF
TRBV6-6,TRBD2,TRBJ2-3,many,TGTGCCAGCAGTCCCGGGGAGCGGGGGGCCCAATACACAGATACGCAGTATTTT,CASSPGERGAQYTDTQYF
TRBV12-3/TRBV12-4,TRBD1,TRBJ2-7,.,TGTGCCAGCAGTTCCTCGGGACAGGGGGTCTCCTACGAGCAGTACTTC,CASSSSGQGVSYEQYF
TRBV12-3/TRBV12-4,TRBD1,TRBJ2-5,.,TGTGCCAGCAGTTTAACGACAGGGGATTGGTTGTATCCTCAAGAGACCCAGTACTTC,CASSLTTGDWLYPQETQYF
TRBV27,.,TRBJ2-5,few,TGTGCCAGCACGTCAGACCCTGGGCAGCTCCAAGAGACCCAGTACTTC,CASTSDPGQLQETQYF
TRBV20-1,.,TRBJ2-7,few,TGCAGTGCTAGAGACCCGGGACAAATTACCTACGAGCAGTACTTC,CSARDPGQITYEQYF
TRBV4-3,.,TRBJ2-5,.,TGCGCCGGCAGCCCAGGCCTAGGAGGTGGAGAGACCCAGTACTTC,CAGSPGLGGGETQYF
TRBV5-6,.,TRBJ2-1,few,TGTGCCAGCAGCACGGAAGGCGGACTCTCAGTGATTGAGCAGTTCTTC,CASSTEGGLSVIEQFF
TRBV4-3,.,TRBJ2-7,.,TGCGCCAGCAGCCAAGATAAGGGGCTTTATTCCTACGAGCAGTACTTC,CASSQDKGLYSYEQYF
TRBV13,.,TRBJ1-6,.,TGTGCCAGCAGCTTAGCCGGGGCGTCACCTAATTCACCCCTCCACTTT,CASSLAGASPNSPLHF
TRBV20-1,TRBD2,TRBJ2-1,.,TGCAGTGCTTACGACCGGGACTATCGTGTGAATGAGCAGTTCTTC,CSAYDRDYRVNEQFF
TRBV24-1,.,TRBJ2-5,few,TGTGCCACCAGTGATTCCGGAGACAACACGTTACTCCAAGAGACCCAGTACTTC,CATSDSGDNTLLQETQYF
TRBV30,.,TRBJ1-2,.,TGTGCCGGGACCGACACCGACAGCTATGGCTACACCTTC,CAGTDTDSYGYTF
TRBV7-9,TRBD1,TRBJ2-7,few,TGTGCCAGCAGCAAGGGACAGGGGTTACCATACGAGCAGTACTTC,CASSKGQGLPYEQYF
TRBV7-9,.,TRBJ1-1,many,TGTGCCAGCAGCATCCCCACGGGGGGGTTCACTGAAGCTTTCTTT,CASSIPTGGFTEAFF
TRBV23-1,.,TRBJ2-2,.,TGCGCCAGCAGTCCCGCGCCCCCCCCCTTCGGGGAGCTGTTTTTT,CASSPAPPPFGELFF
TRBV12-3/TRBV12-4,TRBD1,TRBJ2-1,.,TGTGCCAGCAGTTTAGCACAGGGGATCAATGAGCAGTTCTTC,CASSLAQGINEQFF
TRBV12-3/TRBV12-4,.,TRBJ1-1,.,TGTGCCAGCAGTTTCTTAGGTCCGCGGGACGTGAACACTGAAGCTTTCTTT,CASSFLGPRDVNTEAFF
TRBV6-5,TRBD1,TRBJ2-7,many,TGTGCCAGCAGTGCCTGGACAGGGGGTTCCTACGAGCAGTACTTC,CASSAWTGGSYEQYF
TRBV29-1,TRBD2,TRBJ2-2,many,TGCAGCGTTGACTCTAGCGGGGTAGCGAACACCGGGGAGCTGTTTTTT,CSVDSSGVANTGELFF
TRBV4-3,.,TRBJ2-3,many,TGCGCCAGCAGCCAAGATCGTGCCACTAGCACAGATACGCAGTATTTT,CASSQDRATSTDTQYF
TRBV7-9,.,TRBJ2-5,.,TGTGCCAGCAGCTTACGGGGGGCTGAGACCCAGTACTTC,CASSLRGAETQYF
TRBV6-2/TRBV6-3,.,TRBJ2-7,many,TGTGCCAGCAGAGCAGGTCCCGAGCAGTACTTC,CASRAGPEQYF
TRBV4-3,TRBD2,TRBJ2-4,few,TGCGCCAGCAGCCAAGATATTAGTAGCGGGGGGAAAAACATTCAGTACTTC,CASSQDISSGGKNIQYF
TRBV28,TRBD1,TRBJ1-4,many,TGTGCCAGCAGTTTAAGGGGGCTTGGTGAAAAACTGTTTTTT,CASSLRGLGEKLFF
TRBV29-1,TRBD2,TRBJ2-3,many,TGCAGCGTTGAAGGGACTAGCGGATATAGAGATACGCAGTATTTT,CSVEGTSGYRDTQYF